A selection of T cell receptor beta chains follows, all from one sample in a study of blood T cell repertoires in COVID-19. The data were produced by immunoSEQ multiplex PCR, yet TCRdb's version contains in-frame clones alone and is incomplete. The sample lists about 140,000 clones, 80% to 90% occurring once. Sequencing input: PBMCs or T cells enriched from blood (not recorded which). These receptors were obtained from a woman in her 50s with acute COVID-19. CDR3s include the opening cysteine and the closing phenylalanine or tryptophan. Each record gives: CDR3 protein, J gene, V gene.

CATSLDSPSSYEQYF,TRBJ2-7,TRBV15
CATSRDSWETQYF,TRBJ2-5,TRBV15
CASSLQGARQYF,TRBJ2-7,TRBV5-1
CASSQDRFAGGPSGEQYF,TRBJ2-7,TRBV3-1/TRBV3-2
CSVQTSGSWTGELFF,TRBJ2-2,TRBV29-1
CASSHDTSRILSEQYF,TRBJ2-7,TRBV9
CASSPGTNYYEQYF,TRBJ2-7,TRBV27
CASSTINEQFF,TRBJ2-1,TRBV3-1/TRBV3-2
CASRGQGGSGANVLTF,TRBJ2-6,TRBV28
CASRDRGENQPQHF,TRBJ1-5,TRBV19
CASSEPTRTGKTGETQYF,TRBJ2-5,TRBV25-1
CAISDGTGLYEQYF,TRBJ2-7,TRBV10-3
CASSLVPPGSTDTQYF,TRBJ2-3,TRBV11-3
CASTPTVNTEAFF,TRBJ1-1,TRBV11-2
CASRLAVSSYNEQFF,TRBJ2-1,TRBV5-1
CASSLALGGMQETQYF,TRBJ2-5,TRBV11-2
CASSESGTGREQYF,TRBJ2-7,TRBV10-2
CASSLDPGGVKDTQYF,TRBJ2-3,TRBV11-2
CASSRLLPTGELFF,TRBJ2-2,TRBV11-1
CSASGTSGRALWEQYF,TRBJ2-7,TRBV20-1
CASSTRDSFPSLGEQYF,TRBJ2-7,TRBV21-1
CASSQTGGSGYTF,TRBJ1-2,TRBV4-1
CASSQASTGKGEAFF,TRBJ1-1,TRBV4-3
CASSLAQLAGTQVETQYF,TRBJ2-5,TRBV5-1
CASSLQGGGELFF,TRBJ2-2,TRBV5-6
CASSVGDRGEKLFF,TRBJ1-4,TRBV9
CASSLIQPAQYF,TRBJ2-3,TRBV11-2
CASSLASYSGANVLTF,TRBJ2-6,TRBV5-8
CASSPRTGSQTYGYTF,TRBJ1-2,TRBV19
CSVVQSLVTYEQYF,TRBJ2-7,TRBV29-1
CASSLGGGSPLHF,TRBJ1-6,TRBV5-6
CASTQTGGGNTEAFF,TRBJ1-1,TRBV6-5